This T cell receptor beta chain was recorded in a study of identical twins. This clonotype was picked up a small number of times. MiXCR, run by TCRdb on the 5' RACE reads, gives a single entry per CDR3 protein. The sample lists 400,000 to 650,000 distinct CDR3 sequences; 22% were seen once. CDR3 length equals 16 residues. The germline CDR1 and CDR2 sequences are LGHDT and YNNKEL (reference sequence). With V trimmed by 4 bases and J by 6 bases, 11 bases remained unmatched. These data also featured in a second study, about T cells expressing NK-cell markers.

V and J are TRBV3-1 and TRBJ2-7, with TRBD2 matching 11 bases. The source material was CD4+ T cells sorted from blood. The sequence was collected from a woman under 30 in good health. CDR3 nucleotides: TGTGCCAGCAGCCCGCTCGGGACTAGCGGACGTCTCGAGCAGTACTTC. It specifies CASSPLGTSGRLEQYF.